This T cell receptor beta chain was captured by sequencing in a study of cytomegalovirus exposure and HLA in healthy donors. Study conclusions and caveats: A missense DCLRE1C variant was associated with V- and J-gene trimming of TCR beta chains in a later analysis, and an independent cohort replicated the association.

With regard to this clone: Its cognate antigen is unknown.

Germline CDR1 SGHTA, CDR2 FQGNSA. V was pared by 5 bases and J by 9 bases, with 16 bases between. CDR3 length: 14 amino acids. PCR amplification relied on 60 Vbeta primers (plus 13 Jbeta primers). This table comes from immunoSEQ multiplex PCR, and its TCRdb copy is limited to in-frame clones, with some not included. The table includes about 100,000 clones, around 74% detected once. Source material: PBMCs. This clonotype was sampled from a male donor in good health and CMV-seropositive. V is TRBV7-2 and J is TRBJ2-2; D may be TRBD1 (5 bases). The CDR3 DNA is TGTGCCAGCAGCCCCGGCAGGGTTTTAAGGGAGCTGTTTTTT. The encoded protein is CASSPGRVLRELFF.